This is a list of T cell receptor beta chains from one sample in a study of T cell changes during pregnancy in multiple sclerosis. Data came from immunoSEQ multiplex PCR; TCRdb stores just in-frame clones and leaves some out. The table includes 55,000 to 80,000 clones, approximately 94% detected once. The sample here was CD8+ T cells from peripheral blood mononuclear cells, taken in the second trimester of pregnancy. These receptors originate from a female donor with multiple sclerosis, enrolled in a pregnancy study. Each CDR3 is given with its conserved first and last residue. The D gene is left open where the match is weak. Not all rows give a size; the values are once, few, many and, for expanded clones, a class.

clone size	D gene	V gene	J gene	CDR3 protein	CDR3 DNA
NA	TRBD2	TRBV4-1	TRBJ2-3	CASSLRTSTFPDTQYF	TGCGCCAGCAGCCTTCGGACTAGCACCTTCCCAGATACGCAGTATTTT
few	NA	TRBV7-9	TRBJ1-1	CASSGSAEAFF	TGTGCCAGCAGCGGGAGTGCTGAAGCTTTCTTT
NA	TRBD1	TRBV29-1	TRBJ2-7	CSVGFRGREQYF	TGCAGCGTTGGTTTTAGGGGGCGCGAGCAGTACTTC
NA	NA	TRBV6-1	TRBJ1-1	CASSDRNTEAFF	TGTGCCAGCAGTGACAGGAACACTGAAGCTTTCTTT
NA	TRBD2	TRBV19	TRBJ2-1	CASSPGGLNEQFF	TGTGCCAGTAGCCCGGGGGGGCTTAATGAGCAGTTCTTC
NA	TRBD2	TRBV7-9	TRBJ2-7	CASSDRSSGSYEQYF	TGTGCCAGCAGCGACCGGTCTAGCGGGAGCTACGAGCAGTACTTC
NA	TRBD2	TRBV7-8	TRBJ2-1	CASGLGRLAGLSEQFF	TGTGCCAGCGGACTAGGGCGGCTAGCGGGATTGAGTGAGCAGTTCTTC
NA	TRBD2	TRBV19	TRBJ2-1	CASTPFSGSYNEQFF	TGTGCCAGTACCCCTTTTAGCGGGTCCTACAATGAGCAGTTCTTC
NA	TRBD2	TRBV27	TRBJ2-7	CASTPLPGLADKQYF	TGTGCCAGCACCCCCCTCCCCGGACTAGCGGATAAGCAGTACTTC
once	NA	TRBV11-2	TRBJ2-3	CASSLVSTDTQYF	TGTGCCAGCAGCTTAGTATCCACAGATACGCAGTATTTT
NA	TRBD2	TRBV28	TRBJ2-3	CASSPGLAGNTGAQYF	TGTGCCAGCAGTCCGGGACTAGCGGGAAATACCGGAGCGCAGTATTTT
NA	TRBD1	TRBV19	TRBJ2-7	CASNPTGIADEQYF	TGTGCCAGTAACCCGACAGGGATCGCGGACGAGCAGTACTTC
few	NA	TRBV28	TRBJ1-2	CASSLSGSNYGYTF	TGTGCCAGCAGCCTCTCAGGGTCTAACTATGGCTACACCTTC
NA	TRBD1	TRBV20-1	TRBJ1-2	CSARQGDTF	TGCAGTGCTAGACAGGGGGACACCTTC
NA	NA	TRBV7-9	TRBJ1-1	CASSLWLGAPNTEAFF	TGTGCCAGCAGCTTATGGTTAGGGGCCCCGAACACTGAAGCTTTCTTT
NA	NA	TRBV28	TRBJ2-1	CASLAGSNEQFF	TGTGCCAGCCTGGCAGGCTCCAATGAGCAGTTCTTC
NA	NA	TRBV2	TRBJ1-3	CASLGRDSGNTIYF	TGTGCCAGCCTCGGACGGGACTCTGGAAACACCATATATTTT
NA	TRBD1	TRBV4-1	TRBJ1-1	CASSQVTGEGAFF	TGCGCCAGCAGCCAAGTAACAGGGGAAGGGGCTTTCTTT
once	NA	TRBV4-3	TRBJ2-7	CASSQDRVYEQYF	TGCGCCAGCAGCCAAGATCGAGTATACGAGCAGTACTTC
NA	TRBD1	TRBV10-3	TRBJ2-5	CAISEGGQQETQYF	TGTGCCATCAGTGAGGGGGGACAGCAAGAGACCCAGTACTTC
once	NA	TRBV11-2	TRBJ2-3	CASSRSGSTDTQYF	TGTGCCAGCAGCCGAAGCGGGAGCACAGATACGCAGTATTTT
NA	TRBD2	TRBV5-1	TRBJ2-3	CASSLAGLAGDTQYF	TGCGCCAGCAGCTTGGCCGGACTAGCGGGTGATACGCAGTATTTT
NA	TRBD2	TRBV10-3	TRBJ2-7	CAISDPTSGNYEQYF	TGTGCCATCAGTGACCCGACTAGCGGGAACTACGAGCAGTACTTC
few	TRBD1	TRBV5-4	TRBJ1-1	CASSLAEGAGGTEAFF	TGTGCCAGCAGCTTGGCCGAGGGGGCAGGAGGCACTGAAGCTTTCTTT
NA	NA	TRBV27	TRBJ1-1	CAKNGMSVSMDGTEAFF	TGTGCCAAAAACGGGATGAGTGTTAGTATGGACGGCACTGAAGCTTTCTTT
NA	TRBD2	TRBV4-1	TRBJ2-5	CASSQRLAGNQETQYF	TGCGCCAGCAGCCAAAGACTAGCGGGGAACCAAGAGACCCAGTACTTC
once	TRBD1	TRBV7-9	TRBJ2-2	CASSLGQGEDTGELFF	TGTGCCAGCAGCCTGGGACAGGGTGAGGACACCGGGGAGCTGTTTTTT
NA	TRBD2	TRBV4-3	TRBJ2-7	CASSRGTSGRSSYEQYF	TGCGCCAGCAGCCGAGGAACTAGCGGGAGAAGCTCCTACGAGCAGTACTTC
once	NA	TRBV9	TRBJ1-2	CASSVSRELSYGYTF	TGTGCCAGCAGCGTATCCCGGGAGCTGTCCTATGGCTACACCTTC
NA	NA	TRBV7-3	TRBJ2-2	CASSPNLQTNTGELFF	TGTGCCAGCAGCCCCAATCTCCAGACGAACACCGGGGAGCTGTTTTTT
NA	NA	TRBV2	TRBJ2-3	CVSPSRDTQYF	TGTGTCAGCCCATCGCGGGATACGCAGTATTTT
NA	NA	TRBV27	TRBJ2-2	CATMTVNTGELFF	TGTGCCACGATGACAGTCAACACCGGGGAGCTGTTTTTT
NA	TRBD2	TRBV30	TRBJ2-2	CAWKGIAGAGELFF	TGTGCCTGGAAAGGGATAGCGGGAGCCGGGGAGCTGTTTTTT
NA	NA	TRBV18	TRBJ2-5	CASSAGPGETQYF	TGTGCCAGCTCGGCAGGGCCAGGGGAGACCCAGTACTTC
few	NA	TRBV19	TRBJ1-1	CASGQLGGTEAFF	TGTGCCAGTGGACAGTTGGGTGGCACTGAAGCTTTCTTT
NA	TRBD1	TRBV11-3	TRBJ1-1	CASSLATGGVTEAFF	TGTGCCAGCAGCTTAGCAACAGGGGGAGTCACTGAAGCTTTCTTT
NA	TRBD2	TRBV4-1	TRBJ2-3	CASSQDLAGAETDTQYF	TGCGCCAGCAGCCAAGATTTAGCGGGAGCTGAAACAGATACGCAGTATTTT
NA	TRBD1	TRBV7-2	TRBJ1-1	CASSLVDRGTTFTEAFF	TGTGCCAGCAGCTTAGTGGACAGGGGGACGACGTTCACTGAAGCTTTCTTT
NA	TRBD2	TRBV9	TRBJ2-4	CASSLGTSGRVGGIQYF	TGTGCCAGCAGCCTAGGGACTAGCGGGAGGGTCGGGGGCATTCAGTACTTC
NA	TRBD1	TRBV28	TRBJ2-7	CASSFQGAREQYF	TGTGCCAGCAGTTTCCAGGGGGCGAGGGAGCAGTACTTC
once	TRBD2	TRBV9	TRBJ2-1	CASSEGGLAGVYEQFF	TGTGCCAGCAGTGAAGGAGGACTAGCGGGAGTCTATGAGCAGTTCTTC
NA	TRBD1	TRBV5-6	TRBJ1-2	CASSLGTGLGRGYTF	TGTGCCAGCAGCTTGGGGACAGGGCTCGGACGTGGCTACACCTTC
NA	TRBD1	TRBV4-1	TRBJ2-7	CASSQVKNRGFYEQYF	TGCGCCAGCAGCCAAGTTAAGAACAGGGGTTTCTACGAGCAGTACTTC
medium-sized	TRBD1	TRBV27	TRBJ1-4	CASEARTGGNEKLFF	TGTGCCAGCGAAGCCCGGACAGGGGGCAATGAAAAACTGTTTTTT
NA	NA	TRBV7-2	TRBJ2-7	CASSLNWPGAYEQYF	TGTGCCAGCAGCTTAAATTGGCCAGGGGCCTACGAGCAGTACTTC
NA	TRBD2	TRBV4-2	TRBJ2-7	CASSKGLDYEQYF	TGTGCCAGCAGCAAGGGACTAGACTACGAGCAGTACTTC
NA	NA	TRBV19	TRBJ1-1	CASRTGQNTEAFF	TGTGCCAGTAGGACAGGCCAGAACACTGAAGCTTTCTTT
NA	NA	TRBV28	TRBJ1-2	CASSLSLDATGYTF	TGTGCCAGCAGTTTATCCCTAGACGCGACTGGCTACACCTTC